The clone carrying this TCR beta chain was observed a few times. Its antigen remains unidentified. In germline, CDR1 is KGHSH, CDR2 LQKENI. V gave up 2 bases and J gave up 1 base, with 8 bases separating them. This CDR3 contains 15 residues. These data are taken from a study of beta chain features in type 1 diabetes. Study-level background: The samples had about 110,000,000 sorted cells examined in all. General observations from the study: Researchers report that Type 1 diabetes patients had moderately but significantly shorter TCRB CDR3s across all four CD4+ subsets. Lower insertion and higher deletion counts appeared at VDJ junctions in type 1 diabetes patients. Naive, central memory and regulatory TCRB repertoires appeared more similar among patients than healthy donors.

The sequenced template was cDNA made from the entire isolated RNA. Average reads for naive, central memory and regulatory T cell samples were about 3.6 million. Generated by immunoSEQ multiplex PCR, the TCRdb table keeps only in-frame clones and is missing some. The sample includes 500,000 to 800,000 clones, 12% of them seen just once. The origin of this receptor is a man aged 30 to 45 with type 1 diabetes. The sample was naive CD4+ T cells from blood. The J gene is TRBJ2-2, the V gene TRBV18; no definite D call. The CDR3 region is CASSPIRENTGELFF. CDR3 nucleotide sequence: TGTGCCAGCTCACCAATAAGGGAGAACACCGGGGAGCTGTTTTTT.